The next 31 T cell receptor beta chains were all read from a single sample in a study of response to subunit inactivated influenza vaccine. In TCRdb, the RT-PCR reads were re-called with MiXCR into one record per CDR3 protein. The table lists hundreds of thousands of distinct CDR3 sequences, approximately 9.9% of them singletons. Sample: PBMCs from blood, taken more than 35 days after vaccination. These receptor sequences come from a man between 50 and 59 years old who received an inactivated influenza vaccine.

This clonotype came up a few times. The rearrangement joins TRBV2 to TRBJ2-5; tentative D call: TRBD1 (6 bases). Germline V gene data show CDR1 as SNHLY and CDR2 as FYNNEI. CDR3 length: 15 residues. Trimming pared 3 bases from V and 1 base from J, leaving 12 bases between. CDR3 in DNA: TGTGCCAGCAGTGAGTACAGGGCGGTCCAAGAGACCCAGTACTTC. Protein: CASSEYRAVQETQYF. Based on the CDR3 plus reference TRBV2 and TRBJ2-5, the full variable domain is EPEVTQTPSHQVTQMGQEVILRCVPISNHLYFYWYRQILGQKVEFLVSFYNNEISEKSEIFDDQFSVERPDGSNFTLKIRSTKLEDSAMYFCASSEYRAVQETQYFGPGTRLLVL.

This clonotype has just a few counts. The V call is TRBV7-9, the J call TRBJ2-5; D unresolved. This CDR3 comprises 13 residues. CDR1 SEHNR and CDR2 FQNEAQ come from the germline V gene (reference sequence). V gave up 2 bases and J gave up 4 bases, with 8 bases separating them. The CDR3 is CASSLQRLETQYF. DNA for the CDR3: TGTGCCAGCAGCTTACAGAGGCTAGAGACCCAGTACTTC.

This clonotype was seen only a few times. This sequence joins TRBV20-1 and TRBJ2-5, with 7 positions matching TRBD1. The CDR3 has 11 amino acids. Per the germline V gene, CDR1 is DFQATT and CDR2 is SNEGSKA (reference sequence). The CDR3 region is CTLGGSETQYF. The CDR3 bases are TGCACCCTAGGGGGCTCGGAGACCCAGTACTTC.

The rearrangement uses TRBV5-1 and TRBJ2-1, with 10 bases fitting TRBD2. Losses at the gene ends were 4 bases for V and 4 bases for J; bases not matched to a gene: 5. Germline V gene data show CDR1 as SGHRS and CDR2 as YFSETQ. The CDR3 spans 15 residues. CDR3 bases: TGCGCCAGCAGCCACCCTAGCGGGAGTTACAATGAGCAGTTCTTC. Translating it yields CASSHPSGSYNEQFF.

In its sample, this clonotype was seen many times. Here the CDR3 DNA reads TGCAGCGTTGACATAGGGGGCACAGATACGCAGTATTTT. Its protein is CSVDIGGTDTQYF. The genes are TRBV29-1 and TRBJ2-3, with D perhaps matching TRBD1 (5 bases). Trimming left V 3 bases short and J 1 base short, with 8 bases between. This CDR3 spans 13 amino acids. Germline-derived CDR1 and CDR2 are SQVTM and ANQGSEA.

The J gene is TRBJ2-5, the V gene TRBV2; 7 bases map to TRBD1. The CDR3 spans 13 residues. Germline loops: CDR1 SNHLY, CDR2 FYNNEI. V trimming: 6 bases; J trimming: 2 bases; junction bases outside the gene matches: 3. CDR3 loop: CASRETGQETQYF. The CDR3 nucleotides are TGTGCCAGCAGAGAGACAGGGCAAGAGACCCAGTACTTC.

CDR3 amino acids: CSARGQDGKYEQYF. CDR3 DNA: TGCAGTGCTAGAGGGCAGGACGGGAAATACGAGCAGTACTTC. The chain joins TRBV20-1 to TRBJ2-7; the D gene is possibly TRBD2 (5 bases). Between the trimmed V and J ends, which lost 1 base and 4 bases, there was a span of 14 bases. The CDR3 length is 14 residues. Germline assignment: CDR1 DFQATT and CDR2 SNEGSKA (reference sequence).

J is TRBJ2-1 and V is TRBV4-3, with a weak D call TRBD2 (5 bases). Germline V CDR1 and CDR2: LGHNA, YSLEER. The CDR3 totals 13 residues. Trimming cost V 8 bases and J 4 bases, with 12 bases left between them. The CDR3 region is CASGLRGYNEQFF. CDR3 nucleotide sequence: TGCGCCAGCGGACTTCGGGGTTACAATGAGCAGTTCTTC.

In its sample, this clonotype was seen a few times. The V and J genes are TRBV4-2 and TRBJ1-6, with D possibly TRBD1 on 6 matching bases. Looked up from germline, CDR1 is LGHNA and CDR2 is YNFKEQ. V shed 5 bases and J shed 1 base, with 12 bases lying between them. The CDR3 totals 16 residues. CDR3 protein: CASSESQGSYNSPLHF. CDR3 nucleotides: TGTGCCAGCAGCGAAAGTCAGGGGTCCTATAATTCACCCCTCCACTTT.

The gene calls are TRBV24-1 and TRBJ2-1; 8 nucleotides agree with TRBD1. Germline CDR1 is KGHDR and CDR2 is SFDVKD. CDR3 length: 14 amino acids. V shed 3 bases and J 10 bases; nucleotides not matched to a gene: 7. CDR3 sequence reads: CATSDHLTGVEQFF. In nucleotides, the CDR3 is TGTGCCACCAGTGATCACTTGACAGGGGTGGAGCAGTTCTTC.

The chain joins TRBV5-6 to TRBJ2-1; D might be TRBD2 (6 bases). Per the germline V gene, CDR1 is SGHDT and CDR2 is YYEEEE. V lost 0 bases, J lost 3 bases, and 10 bases lay in between. The CDR3 consists of 15 residues. CDR3 in amino acids: CASSLGDWIYNEQFF. The DNA for the CDR3 is TGTGCCAGCAGCTTGGGGGACTGGATCTACAATGAGCAGTTCTTC.

The chain employs TRBV12-3 or TRBV12-4 and TRBJ2-1, with 9 bases aligning to TRBD2. J was trimmed by 7 bases and V by 6 bases; bases with no gene match: 7. The CDR3 is made up of 14 amino acids. The CDR3: CASRIAGAGNEQFF. CDR3 sequence (DNA): TGTGCCAGCAGAATAGCGGGGGCCGGGAATGAGCAGTTCTTC.

This clonotype was observed a handful of times. CDR3 sequence (DNA): TGTGCCAGCAGCCCTGCCGGGGTGGAGACCCAGTACTTC. Translating it yields CASSPAGVETQYF. J is TRBJ2-5 and V is TRBV13, with D perhaps matching TRBD2 (5 bases). Between the trimmed V and J ends, which lost 5 bases and 5 bases, there was a span of 12 bases. This CDR3 has 13 amino acids. Germline V gene data show CDR1 as PRHDT and CDR2 as FYEKMQ (reference sequence).

V usage is TRBV20-1 and J usage is TRBJ2-1; TRBD2 agrees at 10 bases. Germline V gives CDR1 DFQATT, CDR2 SNEGSKA (reference sequence). V was pared by 0 bases and J by 8 bases, with 7 bases of the junction left unmatched. CDR3 length: 15 amino acids. Here the CDR3 reads CSARDPSGSLDEQFF. The DNA for the CDR3 is TGCAGTGCTAGAGACCCTAGCGGGAGTCTGGATGAGCAGTTCTTC.

The rearrangement links TRBV5-1 to TRBJ2-2; D may be TRBD2 (5 bases). The CDR3 length is 16 residues. Germline CDR1 reads SGHRS; CDR2 reads YFSETQ. V was shortened by 4 bases and J by 4 bases, with 17 bases between the two germline ends. The CDR3 coding sequence is TGCGCCAGCAGCGACTATGGTGGTCAAAGCACCGGGGAGCTGTTTTTT. Protein product: CASSDYGGQSTGELFF.

This chain connects TRBV28 to TRBJ2-3; the D gene could be TRBD1 or TRBD2 (5 bases each). The CDR3 spans 14 residues. The germline V and J ends were trimmed by 8 bases and 2 bases, with 14 bases remaining between them. Germline V gives CDR1 MDHEN, CDR2 SYDVKM. The CDR3 DNA is TGTGCCAGCCGTGTGGGGGAACACACAGATACGCAGTATTTT. It is translated as CASRVGEHTDTQYF.

This clonotype turned up a few times. V gene TRBV6-1 combines with J gene TRBJ2-3, with 11 bases aligning to TRBD2. This CDR3 region has 16 residues. The germline gives CDR1 MNHNS, CDR2 SASEGT. The ends lost 5 bases at V and 6 bases at J; junction bases unmatched: 10. The CDR3 reads CASSRQLAGVGDTQYF. The CDR3 nucleotides are TGTGCCAGCAGTCGCCAACTAGCGGGAGTCGGTGATACGCAGTATTTT.

This clonotype was observed many times. The CDR3 DNA reads TGTGCCAGCAGGGAAGACAATGAGCAGTTCTTC. Translation gives CASREDNEQFF. The gene calls are TRBV12-3 or TRBV12-4 and TRBJ2-1; D gene ambiguous. The CDR3 covers 11 residues. V shed 6 bases and J shed 5 bases, with 5 bases lying between them.

The chain is built from TRBV4-2 and TRBJ2-3; 11 nucleotides agree with TRBD2. The germline V gene encodes CDR1 LGHNA and CDR2 YNFKEQ. Unmatched junction bases numbered 8, after V lost 3 bases and J lost 6 bases. This CDR3 is 16 amino acids long. CDR3 sequence reads: CASSQVAGGHRDTQYF. DNA for the CDR3: TGTGCCAGCAGCCAGGTAGCGGGGGGGCATCGGGATACGCAGTATTTT.

The sample holds a few counts of this clonotype. The rearrangement uses TRBV11-2 and TRBJ2-7; D gene uncertain. Germline CDR1 and CDR2: SGHAT and FQNNGV. V lost 1 base, J lost 5 bases, and 6 bases lay in between. The CDR3 is 12 amino acids. CDR3 DNA sequence: TGTGCCAGCAGCTTAGGTTTCGACGAGCAGTACTTC. This encodes CASSLGFDEQYF.

The chain links TRBV3-1 to TRBJ2-2; D call uncertain. The CDR3 is made up of 18 amino acids. The ends were cut back, 2 bases at V and 0 bases at J, with 16 bases in the middle. From germline, CDR1 is LGHDT and CDR2 YNNKEL (reference sequence). CDR3 residues: CASSQRLQRNANTGELFF. In DNA form, the CDR3 reads TGTGCCAGCAGCCAAAGGTTGCAGCGAAATGCGAACACCGGGGAGCTGTTTTTT.

This clonotype has more than one count but fewer than ten. Possible read error: a much larger clone is one base away. J is TRBJ2-7 and V is TRBV5-1, with 10 bases matching TRBD1. CDR1 and CDR2 from the germline V gene are SGHRS and YFSETQ. This CDR3 comprises 16 residues. The DNA for the CDR3 is TGCCCCAGCAGCTCGGGACAGGGGATTAAGTCCTACGAGCAGTACTTC. Translation: CPSSSGQGIKSYEQYF.

This clonotype turned up a few times. This sequence joins TRBV28 and TRBJ2-5; the match to TRBD2 covers 10 bases. The CDR3 is 14 amino acids. Germline V gene lookup returns CDR1 MDHEN and CDR2 SYDVKM. Trimming cost V 10 bases and J 4 bases; bases outside gene matches: 9. The CDR3 reads CATRAGGPAETQYF. The CDR3 nucleotides read TGTGCCACGCGAGCGGGAGGGCCAGCAGAGACCCAGTACTTC.

The table lists this clonotype with a few counts. This chain connects TRBV5-5 to TRBJ2-5; perhaps D is TRBD1 or TRBD2 (6 bases each). The CDR3 is made up of 15 amino acids. Trimming removed 1 base at V and 2 bases at J, with 12 bases between. Germline V gives CDR1 SGHKS, CDR2 YYEKEE (reference sequence). As DNA, the CDR3 is TGTGCCAGCAGCTTGCTAGGGGGGAGGCAAGAGACCCAGTACTTC. It codes for CASSLLGGRQETQYF.

This clonotype was recorded at least ten times. The chain combines TRBV4-2 with TRBJ2-1; 7 bases line up with TRBD2. CDR3 length: 14 residues. The ends lost 3 bases at V and 4 bases at J; junction bases unmatched: 3. CDR1 and CDR2 (germline): LGHNA, YNFKEQ. CDR3 region: CASSQGDYYNEQFF. The CDR3 nucleotides read TGTGCCAGCAGCCAGGGGGACTATTACAATGAGCAGTTCTTC.

This clonotype has more than one count but fewer than ten. This chain connects TRBV2 to TRBJ2-3, with TRBD2 matching over 7 bases. This CDR3 contains 15 residues. Looked up from germline, CDR1 is SNHLY and CDR2 is FYNNEI. The V and J ends lost 4 bases and 2 bases, in that order; junction bases with no gene match: 6. CDR3 sequence reads: CASSVNGRNTDTQYF. The CDR3 DNA sequence: TGTGCCAGCAGTGTCAACGGGAGGAACACAGATACGCAGTATTTT. The full variable domain, its missing parts supplied by reference TRBV2 and TRBJ2-3, is EPEVTQTPSHQVTQMGQEVILRCVPISNHLYFYWYRQILGQKVEFLVSFYNNEISEKSEIFDDQFSVERPDGSNFTLKIRSTKLEDSAMYFCASSVNGRNTDTQYFGPGTRLTVL.

At least ten counts were recorded for this clonotype. The rearrangement joins TRBV5-1 to TRBJ1-1, with D tentatively TRBD1 (5 bases). The CDR3 extends over 14 amino acids. Germline CDR1 and CDR2: SGHRS and YFSETQ. The ends were cut back, 0 bases at V and 3 bases at J, with 9 bases in the middle. The chain's CDR3 is CASSLAGPDTEAFF. CDR3 sequence (DNA): TGCGCCAGCAGCTTGGCAGGGCCGGACACTGAAGCTTTCTTT.

To note about this clonotype: One junction end does not reproduce the germline sequence, and a read error may be involved. The rearrangement links TRBV20-1 to TRBJ2-3, with TRBD2 matching over 9 bases. The CDR3 spans 14 residues. CDR1 is DFQATT, CDR2 SNEGSKA, per germline (reference sequence). CDR3 DNA: TGCAGTGCTAAGAGCGGGACTAGCACAGATACGCATTATTTT. This translates into CSAKSGTSTDTHYF.

Many counts were recorded for this clonotype. The rearrangement joins TRBV12-3 or TRBV12-4 to TRBJ2-1; TRBD1 aligns across 8 bases. The CDR3 has 12 amino acids. Losses at the gene ends were 6 bases for V and 7 bases for J; bases not matched to a gene: 2. The CDR3 sequence: CASRRTGNEQFF. In nucleotides, the CDR3 is TGTGCCAGCAGGAGGACAGGGAATGAGCAGTTCTTC.

This chain uses TRBV12-5 with TRBJ2-3; D not certain. Germline lookup yields CDR1 LGHNT and CDR2 FRNRAP. CDR3 length equals 15 residues. V was pared by 4 bases and J by 0 bases, with 11 bases between. In DNA, the CDR3 is TGTGCTAGTGGTTCTGGCGCCTCTAGCACAGATACGCAGTATTTT. As protein: CASGSGASSTDTQYF.

The genes are TRBV19 and TRBJ1-2; D uncertain. The CDR3 consists of 12 residues. V was trimmed by 1 base and J by 6 bases, leaving 6 bases between them. Germline-derived CDR1 and CDR2 are LNHDA and SQIVND (reference sequence). CDR3 sequence: CASSIGRNGYTF. The CDR3 DNA reads TGTGCCAGTAGTATAGGTAGGAATGGCTACACCTTC. The whole variable domain, remainder taken from reference TRBV19 and TRBJ1-2, is DGGITQSPKYLFRKEGQNVTLSCEQNLNHDAMYWYRQDPGQGLRLIYYSQIVNDFQKGDIAEGYSVSREKKESFPLTVTSAQKNPTAFYLCASSIGRNGYTFGSGTRLTVV.